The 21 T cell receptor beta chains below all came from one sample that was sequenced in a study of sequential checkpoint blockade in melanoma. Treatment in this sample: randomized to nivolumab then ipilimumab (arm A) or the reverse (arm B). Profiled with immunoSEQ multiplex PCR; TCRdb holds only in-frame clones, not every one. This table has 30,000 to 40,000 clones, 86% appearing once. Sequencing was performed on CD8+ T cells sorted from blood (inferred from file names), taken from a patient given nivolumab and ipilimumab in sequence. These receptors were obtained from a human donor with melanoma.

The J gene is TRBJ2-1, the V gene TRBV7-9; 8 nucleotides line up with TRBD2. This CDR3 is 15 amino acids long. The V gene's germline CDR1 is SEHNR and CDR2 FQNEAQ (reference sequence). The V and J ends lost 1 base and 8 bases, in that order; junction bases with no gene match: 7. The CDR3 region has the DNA TGTGCCAGCAGCTTAGTCCCCGAGCGGGAGTATGAGCAGTTCTTC. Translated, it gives CASSLVPEREYEQFF.

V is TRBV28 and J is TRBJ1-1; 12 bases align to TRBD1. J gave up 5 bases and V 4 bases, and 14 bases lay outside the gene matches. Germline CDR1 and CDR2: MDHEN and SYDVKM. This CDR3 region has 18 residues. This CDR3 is CASSYETGTGGGGTEAFF. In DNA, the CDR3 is TGTGCCAGCAGTTACGAAACCGGGACAGGGGGCGGGGGGACTGAAGCTTTCTTT.

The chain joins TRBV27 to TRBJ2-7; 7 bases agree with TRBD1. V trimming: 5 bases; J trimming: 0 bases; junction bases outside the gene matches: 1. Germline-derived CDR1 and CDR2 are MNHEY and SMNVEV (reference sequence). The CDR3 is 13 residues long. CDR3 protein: CASSGTDSYEQYF. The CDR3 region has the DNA TGTGCCAGCAGTGGGACAGACTCCTACGAGCAGTACTTC.

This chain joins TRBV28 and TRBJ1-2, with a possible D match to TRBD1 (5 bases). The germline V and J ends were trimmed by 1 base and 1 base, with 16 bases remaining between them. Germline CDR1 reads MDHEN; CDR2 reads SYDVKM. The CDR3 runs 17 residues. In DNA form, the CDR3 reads TGTGCCAGCAGTTTATATCCCCCCCCAGGGCTTAACTATGGCTACACCTTC. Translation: CASSLYPPPGLNYGYTF.

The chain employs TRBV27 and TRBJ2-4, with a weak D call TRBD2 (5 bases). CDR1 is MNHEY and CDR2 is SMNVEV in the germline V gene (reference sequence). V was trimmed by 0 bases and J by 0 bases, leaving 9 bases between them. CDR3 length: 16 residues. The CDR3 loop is CASSLSSGLAKNIQYF. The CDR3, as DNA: TGTGCCAGCAGTTTATCAAGCGGACTAGCCAAAAACATTCAGTACTTC.

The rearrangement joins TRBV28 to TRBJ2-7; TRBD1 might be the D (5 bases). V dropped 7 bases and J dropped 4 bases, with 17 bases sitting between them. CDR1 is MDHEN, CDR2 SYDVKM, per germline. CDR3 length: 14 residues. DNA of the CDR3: TGTGCCAGCACCCGGACACTTATCCCATACGAGCAGTACTTC. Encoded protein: CASTRTLIPYEQYF.

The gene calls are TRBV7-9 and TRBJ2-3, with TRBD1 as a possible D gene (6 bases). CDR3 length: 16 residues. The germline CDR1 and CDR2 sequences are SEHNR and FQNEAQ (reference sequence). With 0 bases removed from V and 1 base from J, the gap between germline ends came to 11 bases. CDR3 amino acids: CASSLAWTAGTDTQYF. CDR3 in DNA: TGTGCCAGCAGCTTAGCTTGGACAGCCGGCACAGATACGCAGTATTTT.

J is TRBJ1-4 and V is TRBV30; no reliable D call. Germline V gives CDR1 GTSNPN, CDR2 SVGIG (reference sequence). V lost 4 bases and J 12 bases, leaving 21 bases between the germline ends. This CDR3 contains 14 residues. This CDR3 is CAWNLDGLLEELFF. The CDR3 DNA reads TGTGCCTGGAACTTGGACGGACTTTTGGAGGAACTGTTTTTT.

The CDR3 DNA reads TGTGCCACCCGGACAGGACCACTCTCCTACGAGCAGTACTTC. Its translation: CATRTGPLSYEQYF. This chain uses TRBV28 with TRBJ2-7, with 7 bases identical to TRBD1. Germline CDR1 reads MDHEN; CDR2 reads SYDVKM. Trimming at V came to 10 bases and at J to 0 bases, leaving 9 bases not matched to a gene. CDR3 length: 14 amino acids.

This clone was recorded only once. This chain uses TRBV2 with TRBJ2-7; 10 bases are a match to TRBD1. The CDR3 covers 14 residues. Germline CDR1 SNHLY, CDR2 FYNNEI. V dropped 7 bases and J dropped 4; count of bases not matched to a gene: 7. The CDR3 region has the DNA TGTGCCAGCACCCGGGACAGGGGAAGATACGAGCAGTACTTC. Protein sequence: CASTRDRGRYEQYF.

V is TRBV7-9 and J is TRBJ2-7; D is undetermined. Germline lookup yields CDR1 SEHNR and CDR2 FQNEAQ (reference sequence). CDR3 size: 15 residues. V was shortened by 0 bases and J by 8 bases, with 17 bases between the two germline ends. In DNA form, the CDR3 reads TGTGCCAGCAGCTTAGCTCCATTCTTCTCTACGAAGCAGTACTTC. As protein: CASSLAPFFSTKQYF.

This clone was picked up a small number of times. As DNA, the CDR3 is TGTGCCACCAGGGAAGGTCGGCGAGCTTTCTTT. Translated, it gives CATREGRRAFF. The chain recombines TRBV19 with TRBJ1-1; possibly TRBD1 for D (5 bases). Trimming cost V 10 bases and J 10 bases, with 16 bases left between them. The germline V gene encodes CDR1 LNHDA and CDR2 SQIVND (reference sequence). The CDR3 has 11 amino acids.

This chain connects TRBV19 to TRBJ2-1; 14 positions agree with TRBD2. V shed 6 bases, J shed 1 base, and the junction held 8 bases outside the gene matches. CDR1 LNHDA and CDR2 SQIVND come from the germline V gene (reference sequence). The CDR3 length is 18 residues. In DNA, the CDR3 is TGTGCCAGTAGGCCCGGGACTAGCGGGAGTAGGTCCTACAATGAGCAGTTCTTC. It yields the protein CASRPGTSGSRSYNEQFF. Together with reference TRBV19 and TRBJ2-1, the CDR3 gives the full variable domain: DGGITQSPKYLFRKEGQNVTLSCEQNLNHDAMYWYRQDPGQGLRLIYYSQIVNDFQKGDIAEGYSVSREKKESFPLTVTSAQKNPTAFYLCASRPGTSGSRSYNEQFFGPGTRLTVL.

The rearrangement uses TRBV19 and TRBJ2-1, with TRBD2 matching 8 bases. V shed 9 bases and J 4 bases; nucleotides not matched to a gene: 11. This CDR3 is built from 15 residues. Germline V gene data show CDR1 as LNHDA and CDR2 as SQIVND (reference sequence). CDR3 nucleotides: TGTGCCAGCAAACTTAGCGGGACGCCTTACAATGAGCAGTTCTTC. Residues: CASKLSGTPYNEQFF.

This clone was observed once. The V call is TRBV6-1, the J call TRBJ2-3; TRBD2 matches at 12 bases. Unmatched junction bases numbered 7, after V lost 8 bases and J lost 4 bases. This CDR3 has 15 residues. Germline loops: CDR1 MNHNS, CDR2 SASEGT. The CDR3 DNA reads TGTGCCAGCGGATCACTAGCGGGAGGACCAGATACGCAGTATTTT. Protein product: CASGSLAGGPDTQYF.

The CDR3 spells CASSSTRGYNEQFF. The DNA for the CDR3 is TGTGCCAGCAGCTCAACCCGGGGATACAATGAGCAGTTCTTC. The genes are TRBV11-2 and TRBJ2-1; D is perhaps TRBD2 (5 bases). The ends were cut back, 4 bases at V and 4 bases at J, with 11 bases in the middle. The CDR3 length is 14 residues. Looked up from germline, CDR1 is SGHAT and CDR2 is FQNNGV.

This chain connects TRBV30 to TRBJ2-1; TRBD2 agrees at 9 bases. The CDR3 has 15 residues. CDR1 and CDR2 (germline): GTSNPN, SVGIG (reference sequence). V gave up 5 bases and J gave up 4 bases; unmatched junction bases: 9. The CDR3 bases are TGTGCCTGGGACGGTGGACTAGCGAGGTACAATGAGCAGTTCTTC. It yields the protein CAWDGGLARYNEQFF.

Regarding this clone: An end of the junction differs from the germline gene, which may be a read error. Here the CDR3 reads CASNPTGASYEQCF. The DNA for the CDR3 is TGTGCCAGCAACCCGACAGGGGCGTCCTACGAGCAGTGCTTC. The chain links TRBV27 to TRBJ2-7, with 8 bases identical to TRBD1. The germline gives CDR1 MNHEY, CDR2 SMNVEV (reference sequence). This CDR3 has 14 amino acids.

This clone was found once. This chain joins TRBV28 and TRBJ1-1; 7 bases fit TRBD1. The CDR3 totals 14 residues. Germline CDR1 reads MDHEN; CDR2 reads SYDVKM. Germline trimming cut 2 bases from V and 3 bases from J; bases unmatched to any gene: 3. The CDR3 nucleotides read TGTGCCAGCAGTTTACAAACAGGGGACACTGAAGCTTTCTTT. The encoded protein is CASSLQTGDTEAFF.

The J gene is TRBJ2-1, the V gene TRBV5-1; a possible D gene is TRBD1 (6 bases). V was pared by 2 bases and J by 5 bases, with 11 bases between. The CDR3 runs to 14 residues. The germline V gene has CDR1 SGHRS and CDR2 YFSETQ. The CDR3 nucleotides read TGCGCCAGCAGCTTCTTTACAGGGAACAATGAGCAGTTCTTC. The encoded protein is CASSFFTGNNEQFF.

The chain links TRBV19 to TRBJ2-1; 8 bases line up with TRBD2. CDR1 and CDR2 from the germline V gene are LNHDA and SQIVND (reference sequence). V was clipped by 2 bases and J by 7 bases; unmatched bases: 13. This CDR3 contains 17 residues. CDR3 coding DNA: TGTGCCAGTAGTATACTTTCGGGCGGGGGGAAGTGGAATGAGCAGTTCTTC. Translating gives CASSILSGGGKWNEQFF.